The 12 T cell receptor beta chains below come from one sample, sequenced in a study of tissue T cells after allogeneic stem cell transplantation. Noted time point: mouse harvest day 14 after allogeneic transplant. The graft held 10^6 splenic CD5+ T cells and 10^7 T-cell-depleted bone marrow cells. The repertoire was sequenced with immunoSEQ multiplex PCR; TCRdb's copy has only in-frame clones and lacks some. The sample lists roughly 5,400 clones; over 30% were seen once. Sequencing was performed on gut tissue. Every receptor here comes from a female BALB/c mouse given C57BL/6 T cells with graft-versus-host disease after an allogeneic hematopoietic cell transplant.

A word on this clone: Mouse gene names and germline throughout. The read terminates 1 residue before the CDR3 end, so the remaining end is supplied by the germline J gene. The chain carries TRBV13-2 and TRBJ2-1; a weak D match, TRBD2 (6 bases). Germline CDR1 is NNHNN and CDR2 is SYGAGS (reference sequence). Trimming took off 1 base at V and 2 bases at J, with 7 bases between the two ends. The CDR3 consists of 14 residues. The part of the CDR3 DNA that was read is TGTGCCAGCGGTGATCGGGGGGACTATGCTGAGCAGTTC. It translates to CASGDRGDYAEQF. In full, the CDR3 reads CASGDRGDYAEQFF.

As for this clone: Gene names and germline match the mouse. The CDR3 is cut off 1 residue early in the read; its end comes from the germline J gene. The chain is built from TRBV3 and TRBJ1-4; D uncertain. Germline values: CDR1 SNHLY, CDR2 FYNGKV (reference sequence). This CDR3 contains 14 residues. Deletions cut 3 bases from V and 4 bases from J, with 9 bases between. The CDR3 DNA, read in part, is TGTGCCAGCAGCTTCGGGCACTTCAACGAAAGATTATTT. Amino acid sequence: CASSFGHFNERLF. The whole CDR3 sequence reads CASSFGHFNERLFF.

Concerning this clone itself: Gene names are the mouse ones. The read terminates 1 residue before the CDR3 end, so the remaining end is supplied by the germline J gene. The chain is built from TRBV12-1 and TRBJ1-3, with 7 bases identical to TRBD1. The germline V gene has CDR1 SGHSN and CDR2 HYEKVE. The V and J ends lost 4 bases and 0 bases, in that order; junction bases with no gene match: 5. The CDR3 is 15 residues long. The CDR3 DNA, read in part, is TGTGCCAGCTCCCTACAGGGGTCTTCTGGAAATACGCTCTAT. It encodes CASSLQGSSGNTLY. The whole CDR3 region reads CASSLQGSSGNTLYF.

As to this clone: Any gene name here is a mouse gene name. Sequencing ends 1 residue short of the CDR3 end; the germline J gene provides the rest. The rearrangement joins TRBV15 to TRBJ2-5; 8 nucleotides agree with TRBD2. The V segment lost 2 bases and the J segment 5 bases; nucleotides outside the gene matches: 0. The CDR3 length is 13 residues. Germline values: CDR1 SGHND, CDR2 FRSKSL. CDR3 DNA (partial): TGTGCCAGCAGTTTAACTGGGGGAGACACCCAGTAC. Amino acid sequence: CASSLTGGDTQY. The whole CDR3 region reads CASSLTGGDTQYF.

Concerning this clone itself: The gene symbols are mouse symbols. The read gets to within 1 residue of the CDR3 end, and the germline J gene fills in the rest. This chain links TRBV15 with TRBJ2-7, with D perhaps TRBD1 (6 bases). The CDR3 sequence is 10 residues long. The germline V gene has CDR1 SGHND and CDR2 FRSKSL. V was shortened by 6 bases and J by 9 bases, with 9 bases between the two germline ends. This CDR3 reads CASRQGRQYF. The sequenced part of the CDR3 DNA is TGTGCCAGCAGACAGGGTCGACAGTAC.

As for this clone: Germline and genes: mouse. The read terminates 1 residue before the CDR3 end, so the remaining end is supplied by the germline J gene. The chain joins TRBV26 to TRBJ2-4; D unclear. The CDR3 covers 13 residues. V was shortened by 2 bases and J by 1 base, with 4 bases between the two germline ends. In germline, CDR1 is KGHPV, CDR2 FQNQEV (reference sequence). The DNA read from the CDR3 is TGTGCCAGCAGTCTGACAGGTCAAAACACCTTGTAC. It specifies CASSLTGQNTLY. The CDR3 reads in full as CASSLTGQNTLYF.

Sample share makes this clone medium-sized. The germline and genes are mouse ones. The read ends 1 residue before the CDR3 terminus; that terminus is restored from the germline J gene. The V call is TRBV26, the J call TRBJ1-4, with TRBD1 identical over 10 bases. The CDR3 is 14 amino acids. Germline-derived CDR1 and CDR2 are KGHPV and FQNQEV (reference sequence). The ends lost 6 bases at V and 6 bases at J; junction bases unmatched: 4. The part of the CDR3 DNA that was read is TGTGCCAGCAGGGGACAGGGGAGGGACGAAAGATTATTT. Translated: CASRGQGRDERLF. The CDR3 reads in full as CASRGQGRDERLFF.

As to this clone: Its ends do not fully match the called genes, so a read error is possible. Mouse names are used for the genes. From the germline J gene comes the end of the CDR3, since the read stops 1 residue before it. The chain combines TRBV13-2 with TRBJ1-4; D ambiguous. The CDR3 sequence is 12 residues long. Germline CDR1 and CDR2: NNHNN and SYGAGS (reference sequence). The DNA read from the CDR3 is TGTGCCAGCAGTGATGCTAACGAAAGATTATTT. This codes for CASSDANERLF. The complete CDR3 sequence is CASSDANERLFF.

This clone is labeled as medium-sized. Here the gene names and germline are mouse. The CDR3 goes on 1 residue after the read ends, and that part is filled in from the germline J gene. The chain joins TRBV23 to TRBJ1-1. CDR3 length: 13 residues. CDR1 and CDR2 from the germline V gene are KGHTA and FQNQQP. The CDR3 sequence is CSSSPGSNTEVFF. The DNA read from the CDR3 is TGCTCCAGCAGTCCGGGATCAAACACAGAAGTCTTC. Combining the CDR3 with reference TRBV23 and TRBJ1-1 gives the whole variable domain DAAVTQKPRYLIKMKGQEAEMKCIPEKGHTAVFWYQQKQSKELKFLIYFQNQQPLDQIDMVKERFSAVCPSSSLCSLGIRTCEAEDSALYLCSSSPGSNTEVFFGKGTRLTVV.

As for this clone: Germline and genes here are mouse. The DNA ends 1 residue before the CDR3 does, and the rest of the CDR3 is filled in from the germline J gene. The V call is TRBV12-1, the J call TRBJ2-3; 12 bases are a match to TRBD2. Looked up from germline, CDR1 is SGHSN and CDR2 is HYEKVE. The CDR3 has 14 residues. Trimming took 2 bases from V and 7 from J; bases not matched to a gene: 3. Partial CDR3 DNA: TGTGCCAGCTCTCCCGGGACTGGGGGGAAAACGCTGTAT. Protein product: CASSPGTGGKTLY. The entire CDR3 protein reads CASSPGTGGKTLYF. The whole variable domain, filled in from reference TRBV12-1 and TRBJ2-3, reads DSGVVQSPRHIIKEKGGRSVLTCIPISGHSNVVWYQQTLGKELKFLIQHYEKVERDKGFLPSRFSVQQFDDYHSEMNMSALELEDSAMYFCASSPGTGGKTLYFGSGTRLTVL.

In the case of this clone: The gene symbols are mouse symbols. The read ends 1 residue before the CDR3 terminus; that terminus is restored from the germline J gene. The chain uses TRBV5 and TRBJ1-4, with 9 positions matching TRBD1. Trimming took 4 bases from V and 4 from J; bases not matched to a gene: 7. The CDR3 contains 16 residues. Germline CDR1 LGHNA, CDR2 YNLKQL (reference sequence). CDR3 bases read: TGTGCCAGCAGCCGGGCCGGGACAGGGTTCAACGAAAGATTATTT. Protein product: CASSRAGTGFNERLF. The entire CDR3 reads CASSRAGTGFNERLFF.

As to this clone: Gene labels here are mouse ones. The missing CDR3 end, 1 residue past where the read stops, is filled in from the germline J gene. V gene TRBV26 combines with J gene TRBJ2-7; D is possibly TRBD1 (6 bases). V was clipped by 6 bases and J by 0 bases, with 9 bases between them. There are 13 residues in the CDR3. Germline loops: CDR1 KGHPV, CDR2 FQNQEV (reference sequence). CDR3 residues: CASSRTASYEQYF. The sequenced part of the CDR3 DNA is TGTGCCAGCAGCCGGACAGCCTCCTATGAACAGTAC.